This T cell receptor (beta chain) appears in the sequencing data of a study of blood T cells in healthy people across ages. Primed by a sample-barcoded 5' primer and a J-beta primer mix, a second PCR proceeded for 7 to 11 cycles. From the 5' RACE reads, TCRdb called clonotypes with MiXCR, one entry per CDR3 protein. The data contain about 680,000 distinct CDR3 sequences, approximately 49% of them singletons. Germline assignment: CDR1 KGHSH and CDR2 LQKENI. V shed 3 bases, J shed 6 bases, and the junction held 7 bases outside the gene matches. This CDR3 comprises 14 residues. This rearrangement joins TRBV18 to TRBJ2-7; 8 bases map to TRBD1. This clonotype originated in a woman aged 60 to 75 in good health. The sample consisted of blood. The CDR3 DNA reads as TGTGCCAGCTCACCCTCGACAGGGGTAGGCGAGCAGTACTTC. This gives the protein CASSPSTGVGEQYF.